This T cell receptor beta chain derives from a study of molecular identifiers for immune sequencing clone quantification. Study details: In replicates, RNA from approximately 20,000 or 98,000 naive CD8 cells was divided five ways and four parts were sequenced.

On this clonotype itself: A clone one base away is much larger, so this may be a read error.

Germline-derived CDR1 and CDR2 are MNHEY and SVGAGI. With V trimmed by 4 bases and J by 5 bases, 11 bases remained unmatched. The CDR3 has 16 amino acids. MiXCR, run by TCRdb on the PCR reads, gives a single entry per CDR3 protein. Of 460,000 or so distinct CDR3 sequences in the sample, roughly a fifth were seen once. The specimen was naive CD8+ T cells from blood, with Jurkat cell RNA spiked in. Subset indicated: FACS-sorted CD8+CD4-CCR7+CD45RA+ naive T cells. The TCR originated in a human donor in good health. Some libraries in this study had Jurkat cell RNA spiked in. This chain uses TRBV6-5 with TRBJ2-3, with 8 bases fitting TRBD2. Here the CDR3 DNA reads TGTGCCAGCAGTTGCTCTGAACTAGCGGTTGGAGATACGCAGTATTTT. Protein: CASSCSELAVGDTQYF.